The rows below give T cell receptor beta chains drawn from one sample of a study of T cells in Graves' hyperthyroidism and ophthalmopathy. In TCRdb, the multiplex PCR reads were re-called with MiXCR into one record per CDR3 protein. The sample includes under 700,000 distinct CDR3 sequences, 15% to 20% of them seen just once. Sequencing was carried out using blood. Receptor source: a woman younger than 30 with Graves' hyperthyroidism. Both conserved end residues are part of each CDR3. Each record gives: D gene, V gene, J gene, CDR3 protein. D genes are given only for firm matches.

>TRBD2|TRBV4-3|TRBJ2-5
CASSQATSGREETQYF
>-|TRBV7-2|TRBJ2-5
CASSLAPDFRETQYF
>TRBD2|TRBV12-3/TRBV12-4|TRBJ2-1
CASSQGLAGGSLFF
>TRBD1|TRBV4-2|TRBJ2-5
CASSQTGVEETQYF
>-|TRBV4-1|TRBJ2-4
CASSQVWRDGAKNIQYF
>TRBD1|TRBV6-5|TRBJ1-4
CASSFLRGAGGEKLFF
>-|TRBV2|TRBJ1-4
CASSDGQILEKLFF
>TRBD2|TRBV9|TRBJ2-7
CASSAQAGGYEQYF
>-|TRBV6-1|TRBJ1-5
CASSRGSNQPQHF
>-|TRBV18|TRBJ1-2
CASSPNWGNYGYTF
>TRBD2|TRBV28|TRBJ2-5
CASSSYIAGGLETQYF
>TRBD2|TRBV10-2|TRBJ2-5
CATEDRGDRTQYF
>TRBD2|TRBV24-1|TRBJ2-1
CATSERRLAGVEQFF
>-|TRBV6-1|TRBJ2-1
CASSEGKLIRYNEQFF
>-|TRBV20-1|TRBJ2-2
CSAQKLQWDTGELFF
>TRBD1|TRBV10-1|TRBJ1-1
CASSDHQGGFLQAFF
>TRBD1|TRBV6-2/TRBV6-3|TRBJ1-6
CASRGQGDSPLHF
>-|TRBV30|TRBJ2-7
CAWSVLVRQGKDEQYF
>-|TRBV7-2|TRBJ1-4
CASSPGRTNEKLFF
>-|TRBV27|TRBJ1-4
CASSLSQTEKLFF
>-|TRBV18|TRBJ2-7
CASSPSQLREQYF
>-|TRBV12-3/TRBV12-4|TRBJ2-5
CASSFLIGPRKETQYF
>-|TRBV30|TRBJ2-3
CAWSNQNTQYF
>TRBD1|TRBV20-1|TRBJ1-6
CSARDSIQGVNSPLHF
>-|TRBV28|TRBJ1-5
CASSSPGNSNQPQHF
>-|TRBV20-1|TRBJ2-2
CSARPVANTGELFF
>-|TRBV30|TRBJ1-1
CAYLTLNRTEAFF
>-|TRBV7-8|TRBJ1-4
CASSLGTGRGEKLFF
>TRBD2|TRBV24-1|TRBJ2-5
CATSEGLAGVAETQYF
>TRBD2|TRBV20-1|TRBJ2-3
CSAGEWGLADTDTQYF
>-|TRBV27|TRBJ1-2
CASETDSPTNYGYTF
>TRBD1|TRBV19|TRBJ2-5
CATALGQGRETQYF
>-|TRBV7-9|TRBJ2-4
CASSLEASVIQYF
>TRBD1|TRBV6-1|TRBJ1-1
CASSIMSPTGVGAEAFF
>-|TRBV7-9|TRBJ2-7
CASSLALGVYEQYF
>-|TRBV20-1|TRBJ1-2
CSARVGGGYTF
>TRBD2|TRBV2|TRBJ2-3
CASSLEGAGVGDTQYF
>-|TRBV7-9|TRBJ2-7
CASSFGTPVNYEQYF
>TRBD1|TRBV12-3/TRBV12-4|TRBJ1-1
CASSSNDRDVTEAFF
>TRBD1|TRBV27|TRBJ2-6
CASSSGQGMAGANVLTF
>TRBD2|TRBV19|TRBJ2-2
CASSIPGLAANTGELFF
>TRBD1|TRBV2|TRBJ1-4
CASSSGTGKVTNEKLFF
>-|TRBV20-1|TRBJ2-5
CSAGEAQETQYF
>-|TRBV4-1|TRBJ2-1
CASSQDRGWVQFF
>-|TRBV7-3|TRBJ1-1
CASRNSGNTEAFF
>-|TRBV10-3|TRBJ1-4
CAISESSQEATNEKLFF
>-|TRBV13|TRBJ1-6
CASSPGIYSSPLHF
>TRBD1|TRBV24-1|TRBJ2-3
CATSDPRGTGGADTQYF
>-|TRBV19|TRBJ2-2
CASSVRQPTGELFF
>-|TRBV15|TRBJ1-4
CATSRDWVIVNGKLFF
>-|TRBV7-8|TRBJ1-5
CASSLEAGGPNQPQHF
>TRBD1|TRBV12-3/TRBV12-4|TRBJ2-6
CASRTGVAGANVLTF
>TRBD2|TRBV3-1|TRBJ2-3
CASSPPSGPTDTQYF
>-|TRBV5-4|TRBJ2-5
CASSLGGAGIQETQYF
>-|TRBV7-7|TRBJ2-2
CASSSRRGEVFF
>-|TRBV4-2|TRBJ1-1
CASSGFGMNTEAFF
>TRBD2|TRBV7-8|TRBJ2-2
CASSLAQTLLAGGPGPGELFF